Shown below are 7 T cell receptor beta chains from a single sample sequenced in a study of blood T cell repertoires in COVID-19 (TCRdb year 2020). Libraries came from the immunoSEQ multiplex PCR assay. TCRdb carries this immuneACCESS record with in-frame sequences only. Its versions omit some clonotypes, under half of them owing to an unresolved V gene in the studies checked, with the rest unexplained. In this sample the table shows 200,000 or so clones, 65% to 85% of which occur a single time. Roughly 5.1% of the sample is in the top ten clones. Sequenced: peripheral blood. The receptors derive from a woman in her twenties or thirties with acute or convalescent COVID-19.

This clone was seen just once. The chain has TRBV6-6 and TRBJ1-2, with TRBD1 matching over 7 bases. CDR1 is MNHNY, CDR2 SVGAGI, per germline (reference sequence). The CDR3 contains 15 residues. V lost 6 bases and J lost 8; bases outside the gene matches: 15. In DNA form, the CDR3 reads TGTGCCAGCAGCGTGAGGGAGACAGGGACGGGCGGCTACACCTTC. Translation gives CASSVRETGTGGYTF.

Concerning this clone: This sample includes further DNA sequences coding for the same CDR3. The chain couples TRBV29-1 to TRBJ1-3; 9 nucleotides line up with TRBD1. From germline, CDR1 is SQVTM and CDR2 ANQGSEA. The CDR3 consists of 16 residues. With V trimmed by 5 bases and J by 4 bases, 12 bases remained unmatched. CDR3 sequence reads: CSVRRTGEASGNTIYF. The CDR3 DNA sequence: TGCAGCGTTCGCAGGACAGGGGAGGCTTCCGGAAACACCATATATTTT.

This chain uses TRBV25-1 with TRBJ1-1; D remains ambiguous. The CDR3 covers 15 residues. With 2 bases removed from V and 0 bases from J, the gap between germline ends came to 10 bases. Germline CDR1 and CDR2: MGHDK and SYGVNS. CDR3 residues: CASSENGGMNTEAFF. CDR3 in DNA: TGTGCCAGCAGTGAAAATGGCGGTATGAACACTGAAGCTTTCTTT.

This clone has only a few counts. This chain uses TRBV5-1 with TRBJ2-1; 9 nucleotides match TRBD2. Per germline, CDR1 SGHRS and CDR2 YFSETQ. There are 16 residues in the CDR3. Trimming cost V 3 bases and J 4 bases; bases outside gene matches: 8. CDR3 DNA: TGCGCCAGCAGCTCCATAAGCGGGGGGCGATACAATGAGCAGTTCTTC. This encodes CASSSISGGRYNEQFF.

V gene TRBV5-6 combines with J gene TRBJ2-2; perhaps TRBD2 as D (6 bases). The CDR3 is 13 residues long. V was pared by 0 bases and J by 7 bases, with 7 bases between. Germline V gives CDR1 SGHDT, CDR2 YYEEEE. The DNA for the CDR3 is TGTGCCAGCAGCTTGGCCGGGGGCGGGGAGCTGTTTTTT. Its translation: CASSLAGGGELFF.

The V and J genes are TRBV28 and TRBJ2-1, with 8 bases matching TRBD2. The germline V gene encodes CDR1 MDHEN and CDR2 SYDVKM. Trimming at V came to 2 bases and at J to 2 bases, leaving 2 bases not matched to a gene. The CDR3 is 15 amino acids. CDR3 sequence (DNA): TGTGCCAGCAGTTTAGCGGGAGGCGCCTACAATGAGCAGTTCTTC. Translating it yields CASSLAGGAYNEQFF.

This clone came up a few times. V usage is TRBV6-5 and J usage is TRBJ1-2; no clear D gene. The CDR3 totals 15 residues. V dropped 2 bases and J dropped 1 base, with 11 bases sitting between them. In germline, CDR1 is MNHEY, CDR2 SVGAGI. The CDR3 region has the DNA TGTGCCAGCAGTTACAGTCTGGCTGTTAACTATGGCTACACCTTC. Amino acid sequence: CASSYSLAVNYGYTF.